The clone carrying this T cell receptor beta chain has just a few counts. Its matching antigen is unknown. The sample comes from a study of T cell responses to AZD1222 COVID-19 vaccine. Some clones are missing from TCRdb's copy, which holds only in-frame ones; the method was immunoSEQ multiplex PCR. The sample gives about 96,000 clones, almost 90% of which show up once; 26% is in the top ten. Study-level findings and limits: Females outnumbered males among donors, who were mostly white British; clonal diversity was possibly underestimated. Spike-specific TCR breadth rose after two AZD1222 doses, and depth rose as well.

Germline assignment: CDR1 MDHEN and CDR2 SYDVKM. V was clipped by 4 bases and J by 7 bases, with 11 bases between them. This CDR3 spans 13 amino acids. This TCR came from an adult in good health. The source material was peripheral blood, sampled on day 0 of AZD1222 vaccination. The V call is TRBV28, the J call TRBJ1-5; a weak D match, TRBD1 (6 bases). The CDR3 DNA is TGTGCCAGCAGTTCCCCAGGGGAACAGCCCCAGCATTTT. Translation: CASSSPGEQPQHF.